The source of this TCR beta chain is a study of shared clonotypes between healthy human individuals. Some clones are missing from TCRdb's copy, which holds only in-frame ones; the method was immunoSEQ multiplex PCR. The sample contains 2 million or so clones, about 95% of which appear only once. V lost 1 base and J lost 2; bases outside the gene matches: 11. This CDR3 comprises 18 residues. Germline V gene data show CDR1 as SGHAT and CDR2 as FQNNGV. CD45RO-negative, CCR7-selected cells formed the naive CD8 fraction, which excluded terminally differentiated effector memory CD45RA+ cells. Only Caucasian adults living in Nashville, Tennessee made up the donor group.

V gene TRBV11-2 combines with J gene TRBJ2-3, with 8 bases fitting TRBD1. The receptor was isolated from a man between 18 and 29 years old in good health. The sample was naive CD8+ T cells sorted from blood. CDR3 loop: CASSLAGGPLLYTDTQYF. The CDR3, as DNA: TGTGCCAGCAGCTTAGCAGGGGGCCCCCTTTTATACACAGATACGCAGTATTTT.